This entry concerns a single T cell receptor beta chain. Its antigen is undetermined. The sample originates from a study of beta chain features in type 1 diabetes. Study observations and caveats: When Type 1 diabetes patients were examined, their TCRB CDR3s proved moderately but significantly shorter in all four CD4+ subsets. There were fewer insertions and more deletions at the VDJ junctions of type 1 diabetes patients.

The V end was cut by 4 bases, the J end by 6 bases, with 14 bases between. CDR1 is SGHTA and CDR2 is FQGNSA in the germline V gene. The CDR3 totals 14 residues. The sequenced template was cDNA made from the entire isolated RNA. Libraries were prepared by immunoSEQ multiplex PCR; TCRdb keeps only in-frame clonotypes and omits some of them. The sample holds a few hundred thousand clones, around 12% seen once. This sequence originates from a woman younger than 35 with type 1 diabetes. This chain links TRBV7-2 with TRBJ2-3; D perhaps matches TRBD2 (5 bases). Sequencing was done on a sample of naive CD4+ T cells from blood. For the CDR3, the DNA is TGTGCCAGCAGCTCCCTGCTAGCCCCGGATACGCAGTATTTT. It codes for CASSSLLAPDTQYF.